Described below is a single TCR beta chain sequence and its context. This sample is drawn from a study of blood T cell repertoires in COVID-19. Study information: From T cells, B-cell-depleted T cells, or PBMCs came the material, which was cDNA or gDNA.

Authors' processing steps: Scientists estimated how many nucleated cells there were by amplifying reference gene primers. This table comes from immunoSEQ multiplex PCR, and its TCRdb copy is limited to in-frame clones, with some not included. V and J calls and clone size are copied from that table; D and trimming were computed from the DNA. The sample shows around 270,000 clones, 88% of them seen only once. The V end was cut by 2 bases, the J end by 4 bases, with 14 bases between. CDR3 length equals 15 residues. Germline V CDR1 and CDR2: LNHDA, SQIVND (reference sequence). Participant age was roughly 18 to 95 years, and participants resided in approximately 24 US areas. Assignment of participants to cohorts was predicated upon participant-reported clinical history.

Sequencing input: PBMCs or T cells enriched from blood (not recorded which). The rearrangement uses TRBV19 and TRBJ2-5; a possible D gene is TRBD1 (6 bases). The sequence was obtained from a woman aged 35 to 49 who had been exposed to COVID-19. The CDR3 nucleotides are TGTGCCAGTAGTATAATGGGGGCCAGGGCAGAGACCCAGTACTTC. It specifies CASSIMGARAETQYF. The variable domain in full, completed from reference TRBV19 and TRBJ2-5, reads DGGITQSPKYLFRKEGQNVTLSCEQNLNHDAMYWYRQDPGQGLRLIYYSQIVNDFQKGDIAEGYSVSREKKESFPLTVTSAQKNPTAFYLCASSIMGARAETQYFGPGTRLLVL.